A single sample gave rise to the 14 T cell receptor beta chains below, sequenced in a study of beta chain features in type 1 diabetes. Expressed TCRB transcripts were sequenced because the entire RNA isolate underwent reverse transcription. Data came from immunoSEQ multiplex PCR; TCRdb stores just in-frame clones and leaves some out. The sample records about 320,000 clones, about 14% being singletons. Sequencing input: central memory CD4+ T cells from blood. The receptors shown here come from a man aged 25 to 40 in good health.

This clone was seen only a few times. This chain uses TRBV7-2 with TRBJ1-2, with 7 bases lining up with TRBD1. This CDR3 spans 14 amino acids. V shed 1 base, J shed 2 bases, and the junction held 1 base outside the gene matches. CDR1 and CDR2 (germline): SGHTA, FQGNSA. CDR3 DNA sequence: TGTGCCAGCAGCTTAGAAGGGGGCAACTATGGCTACACCTTC. Translation gives CASSLEGGNYGYTF.

The gene calls are TRBV18 and TRBJ2-3; maybe TRBD2 (7 bases). The CDR3 length is 15 residues. In germline, CDR1 is KGHSH, CDR2 LQKENI. V lost 4 bases to trimming and J lost 3 bases, with 14 bases between them. The CDR3 DNA sequence: TGTGCCAGCTCACTCGGGGGGCGGCGGACAGATACGCAGTATTTT. Its protein is CASSLGGRRTDTQYF.

The V call is TRBV19, the J call TRBJ1-1; D remains ambiguous. Trimming took 7 bases from V and 2 from J, leaving 11 bases between them. Germline-derived CDR1 and CDR2 are LNHDA and SQIVND (reference sequence). The CDR3 sequence is 13 residues long. CDR3 nucleotide sequence: TGTGCCAGTACCACCCCCCCCAACACTGAAGCTTTCTTT. Translating gives CASTTPPNTEAFF.

The CDR3 is CASSYSPGIAEAFF. In DNA form, the CDR3 reads TGTGCCAGCAGTTACTCACCTGGAATCGCTGAAGCTTTCTTT. This chain uses TRBV6-5 with TRBJ1-1; D is unclear. V dropped 0 bases and J dropped 6 bases, with 11 bases sitting between them. CDR3 length: 14 residues. Looked up from germline, CDR1 is MNHEY and CDR2 is SVGAGI.

This sequence joins TRBV5-1 and TRBJ1-2, with 7 nucleotides matching TRBD1. V dropped 3 bases and J dropped 0; count of bases not matched to a gene: 2. The CDR3 has 14 residues. From germline, CDR1 is SGHRS and CDR2 YFSETQ. The CDR3 region is CASSSGQTNYGYTF. The CDR3 DNA reads as TGCGCCAGCAGCTCGGGACAGACTAACTATGGCTACACCTTC.

The chain links TRBV7-8 to TRBJ2-4, with 8 bases fitting TRBD1. Germline CDR1 is SGHVS and CDR2 is FQNEAQ. The CDR3 is 15 residues long. V trimming: 3 bases; J trimming: 4 bases; junction bases outside the gene matches: 5. CDR3 amino acids: CASSLGGQEKNIQYF. The CDR3 coding sequence is TGTGCCAGCAGCTTGGGGGGACAGGAGAAAAACATTCAGTACTTC.

The gene calls are TRBV5-4 and TRBJ2-1; 9 bases fit TRBD2. The CDR3 is made up of 17 amino acids. Germline CDR1 reads SGHNT; CDR2 reads YYREEE (reference sequence). Trimming removed 3 bases from V and 4 bases from J; junction bases left unmatched: 11. CDR3 DNA sequence: TGTGCCAGCAGCTCGCGGAGGGCGGGAGGGATTTACAATGAGCAGTTCTTC. It specifies CASSSRRAGGIYNEQFF.

The chain couples TRBV7-7 to TRBJ2-7; 7 bases line up with TRBD1. Trimming at V came to 5 bases and at J to 5 bases, leaving 6 bases not matched to a gene. The germline V gene encodes CDR1 SSHAT and CDR2 FNYEAQ (reference sequence). The CDR3 sequence is 13 residues long. CDR3 bases: TGTGCCAGCAGCCGCGACAGGGTCCACGAGCAGTACTTC. This translates into CASSRDRVHEQYF.

The chain joins TRBV28 to TRBJ2-1; TRBD2 matches 13 bases. V lost 3 bases to trimming and J lost 8 bases; unmatched junction nucleotides: 7. The CDR3 sequence is 16 residues long. Germline loops: CDR1 MDHEN, CDR2 SYDVKM. The CDR3 coding sequence is TGTGCCAGCAGTTTGGCCGGGACTAGCGGGGTGTATGAGCAGTTCTTC. This codes for CASSLAGTSGVYEQFF. Supplemented by reference TRBV28 and TRBJ2-1, the full variable domain reads DVKVTQSSRYLVKRTGEKVFLECVQDMDHENMFWYRQDPGLGLRLIYFSYDVKMKEKGDIPEGYSVSREKKERFSLILESASTNQTSMYLCASSLAGTSGVYEQFFGPGTRLTVL.

This chain links TRBV6-1 with TRBJ2-7; D possibly corresponds to TRBD2 (5 bases). The germline V gene encodes CDR1 MNHNS and CDR2 SASEGT. The CDR3 is made up of 12 amino acids. Trimming left V 5 bases short and J 3 bases short, with 8 bases between. Here the CDR3 reads CASSYEGYEQYV. The DNA for the CDR3 is TGTGCCAGCAGTTATGAGGGCTACGAGCAGTACGTC.

This clone appeared a few times. The chain carries TRBV11-2 and TRBJ2-5, with D perhaps TRBD1 (6 bases). Trimming pared 8 bases from V and 5 bases from J, leaving 15 bases between. This CDR3 has 13 amino acids. Germline CDR1 and CDR2: SGHAT and FQNNGV. Written as DNA, the CDR3 is TGTGCCAGCGCCGTCCAGGGGTACGAGACCCAGTACTTC. Translated: CASAVQGYETQYF.

This clone showed up just a few times. Here the CDR3 DNA reads TGTGCCAGCAGACGTCGTGGCGGGGAGCTGTTTTTT. Translation: CASRRRGGELFF. V and J are TRBV6-6 and TRBJ2-2; no clear D. Germline V gives CDR1 MNHNY, CDR2 SVGAGI (reference sequence). V lost 6 bases, J lost 7 bases, and 9 bases lay in between. The length of the CDR3 is 12 residues.

This clone was seen only a few times. This rearrangement joins TRBV30 to TRBJ2-5; 11 nucleotides align to TRBD2. With 2 bases clipped from V and 5 bases from J, the junction kept 7 bases outside the gene matches. Per the germline V gene, CDR1 is GTSNPN and CDR2 is SVGIG (reference sequence). The CDR3 sequence is 15 residues long. The CDR3: CAWSRLAGGFETQYF. CDR3 in DNA: TGTGCCTGGAGTCGGCTAGCGGGAGGTTTTGAGACCCAGTACTTC.

This clone has more than one count but fewer than ten. The V and J genes are TRBV6-6 and TRBJ1-1; D unresolved. Germline CDR1 is MNHNY and CDR2 is SVGAGI (reference sequence). Trimming shortened V by 7 bases and J by 5 bases, and 14 bases separated the two germline ends. The CDR3 has 13 amino acids. The CDR3 is CASKKTVVTEAFF. In nucleotides, the CDR3 is TGTGCCAGCAAGAAAACGGTCGTGACTGAAGCTTTCTTT.